The following is a T cell receptor (beta chain) sequence with its context. Deletions cut 7 bases from V and 0 bases from J, with 15 bases between. CDR1 and CDR2 (germline): LNHDA, SQIVND (reference sequence). The CDR3 is made up of 16 amino acids. Per the original data handling: Reference gene primer amplification gave nucleated cell count estimates. The method was immunoSEQ multiplex PCR; TCRdb's version includes in-frame clones alone and lacks a portion of them. V, J and clone size were drawn from that table, and D and trimming were deduced from the DNA. The sample carries 200,000 to 300,000 clones, around 90% recorded once. The sample comes from a study of blood T cell repertoires in COVID-19. Study details: The samples span acute and convalescent COVID-19 from the United States, Italy and Spain. T cells, B-cell-depleted T cells, or PBMCs supplied cDNA or gDNA.

Specimen: peripheral blood. The chain couples TRBV19 to TRBJ2-2; D is possibly TRBD1 (7 bases). The TCR comes from a man at least 80 years old with acute or convalescent COVID-19. CDR3 residues: CASTRRGQANTGELFF. The DNA for the CDR3 is TGTGCCAGTACCCGGAGGGGGCAGGCGAACACCGGGGAGCTGTTTTTT.